Only a few counts were recorded for the clone carrying this TCR beta chain. Its matching antigen is unknown. Template switching (which added a universal primer site) was used, and cDNA carried unique molecular identifiers. From the 5' RACE reads, TCRdb called clonotypes with MiXCR, one entry per CDR3 protein. This sample has about 720,000 distinct CDR3 sequences, with over 8.5% found just once. The sample comes from a study of identical twins. Study observations and caveats: Interpretation of the results relied on cross-sectional statistical analysis and not on following the same donors. The degree of excess twin sharing was weaker in beta out-of-frame sequences. Insertion counts were lower in abundant cord blood beta clonotypes, a trend that memory repertoires did not show.

CDR3 length: 14 amino acids. After removal of 4 bases from V and 0 bases from J, the junction contained 2 bases not matched to a gene. The germline V gene has CDR1 SGHRS and CDR2 YFSETQ. These same data were also listed under a study on yellow fever vaccine responses in identical twins.

V gene TRBV5-1 combines with J gene TRBJ2-3, with 7 bases lining up with TRBD2. The sequenced sample consisted of PBMCs. This TCR derives from a woman aged 18-29 years in good health. In DNA form, the CDR3 reads TGCGCCAGCAGCCAGCGGGGTAGCACAGATACGCAGTATTTT. Translating gives CASSQRGSTDTQYF.